The rows below give T cell receptor beta chains drawn from one sample of a study of blood T cell repertoires in COVID-19. Sequencing was performed with immunoSEQ multiplex PCR; in TCRdb, only in-frame clones are kept and a portion is missing. The data contain tens of thousands of clones, approximately 71% of them singletons. What was sequenced was peripheral blood. The source is a woman aged 50 to 65 with acute or convalescent COVID-19. Each CDR3 is given without its conserved first and last residue. Where a row states a size, it is once, few, many or the class of an expanded clone; other rows omit it.

length: 13
size: -
V: TRBV6-2/TRBV6-3
CDR3: ASSVYPLLANEQF

length: 13
size: -
V: TRBV5-1
CDR3: ASSSGLAGQETQY

length: 13
size: few
V: TRBV2
CDR3: ASSESGRDSYEQY

length: 12
size: -
V: TRBV12-5
CDR3: ASAQGNSGNTIY

length: 12
size: -
V: TRBV3-1/TRBV3-2
CDR3: ASSDRQGRYGYT

length: 10
size: -
V: TRBV3-1/TRBV3-2
CDR3: ASSFEGQPQH

length: 11
size: once
V: TRBV7-3
CDR3: ASSLGIRGEAF

length: 17
size: -
V: TRBV4-3
CDR3: ASSQALGGNRMNNQPQH

length: 13
size: -
V: TRBV19
CDR3: ASSIAQGGNYGYT

length: 13
size: -
V: TRBV9
CDR3: ASSPRLAGLDTQY

length: 15
size: -
V: TRBV28
CDR3: ASSSAGDADLNYGYT

length: 11
size: -
V: TRBV29-1
CDR3: SVGGTATDTQY

length: 14
size: -
V: TRBV7-8
CDR3: ASSSKTGGSNQPQH

length: 15
size: -
V: TRBV5-4
CDR3: ASSFLAGGSGANVLT

length: 12
size: -
V: TRBV4-1
CDR3: ASSQATANYGYT

length: 15
size: -
V: TRBV9
CDR3: ASSVATSGGGTGELF

length: 10
size: -
V: TRBV6-1
CDR3: ASSEAGGEQY

length: 11
size: -
V: TRBV12-3/TRBV12-4
CDR3: ASSFSGAGELF

length: 12
size: -
V: TRBV6-5
CDR3: ASSYSTADHEQF

length: 11
size: -
V: TRBV6-2/TRBV6-3
CDR3: ASSYSGGGGYT

length: 12
size: once
V: TRBV18
CDR3: ASSSGQKNTEAF

length: 13
size: -
V: TRBV25-1
CDR3: ASSLFGGSTDTQY

length: 13
size: -
V: TRBV4-2
CDR3: ASSQEAGAMVEAF

length: 15
size: -
V: TRBV4-1
CDR3: ASSQGLAGGLTGELF

length: 10
size: -
V: TRBV28
CDR3: ASSSTGGRAF

length: 15
size: -
V: TRBV19
CDR3: ASSIDSTPVAKNIQY

length: 12
size: -
V: TRBV4-3
CDR3: ASSQADRAGEQY

length: 13
size: once
V: TRBV4-3
CDR3: ASSQGPTGFEEAF

length: 13
size: few
V: TRBV11-1
CDR3: ASSARQGMNTEAF